The 2 T cell receptor beta chains listed next were all sequenced from one sample in a study of blood T cell repertoires in COVID-19. The table came from immunoSEQ multiplex PCR; TCRdb's copy has only in-frame clones and leaves some out. The profile shows about 180,000 clones, roughly nine tenths of them singletons. The sequenced material came from peripheral blood. The source is a young man who had recovered from COVID-19.

The genes are TRBV9 and TRBJ2-3, with D perhaps TRBD2 (5 bases). Germline V CDR1 and CDR2: SGDLS, YYNGEE. Deletions cut 4 bases from V and 0 bases from J, with 15 bases between. CDR3 length equals 16 residues. The chain's CDR3 is CASSPGLKFSTDTQYF. As DNA, the CDR3 is TGTGCCAGCAGCCCTGGACTGAAGTTTAGCACAGATACGCAGTATTTT.

A single count supports this clone. The CDR3: CASSITGQNTGELFF. In DNA, the CDR3 is TGCGCCAGCAGCATAACGGGACAGAACACCGGGGAGCTGTTTTTT. The rearrangement uses TRBV5-1 and TRBJ2-2; D may be TRBD1 (6 bases). Germline values: CDR1 SGHRS, CDR2 YFSETQ. There are 15 residues in the CDR3. Trimming pared 4 bases from V and 1 base from J, leaving 11 bases between. Drawing the rest from reference TRBV5-1 and TRBJ2-2, the complete variable domain is KAGVTQTPRYLIKTRGQQVTLSCSPISGHRSVSWYQQTPGQGLQFLFEYFSETQRNKGNFPGRFSGRQFSNSRSEMNVSTLELGDSALYLCASSITGQNTGELFFGEGSRLTVL.